This TCR beta chain came from a study of T-cell reconstitution after alpha-beta-depleted transplantation in children. Unique molecular identifiers were incorporated during preparation of the TCRbeta library. TCRdb reprocessed the PCR reads with MiXCR, giving one entry per CDR3 protein. The sample includes a few hundred thousand distinct CDR3 sequences, about 10% of them seen just once. This clonotype was counted only a few times. Specimen: PBMCs from the stem cell graft donor, collected from the stem cell graft. The clonotype was recovered from a human donor who donated a stem cell graft to a child with SCID.

The CDR3 nucleotides are TGCGCCAGCAGCCCCGGGACGTTGGCGGGTCTAAATTCACCCCTCCACTTT. This translates into CASSPGTLAGLNSPLHF. The chain carries TRBV5-1 and TRBJ1-6; D possibly corresponds to TRBD1 (5 bases). This CDR3 comprises 17 residues. V lost 4 bases and J 7 bases, leaving 21 bases between the germline ends. The germline CDR1 and CDR2 sequences are SGHRS and YFSETQ.